Below are 8 T cell receptor beta chains sequenced from a single sample in a study of brain metastases from non-small cell lung cancer. This table comes from immunoSEQ multiplex PCR, and its TCRdb copy is limited to in-frame clones, with some not included. The data hold some 1,500 clones, with around 84% observed a single time. Sequences were obtained from primary lung tumor tissue. The receptors come from a donor aged 40 or older with non-small cell lung cancer.

The chain recombines TRBV5-1 with TRBJ2-1, with D possibly TRBD2 on 6 matching bases. Between the trimmed V and J ends, which lost 3 bases and 8 bases, there was a span of 6 bases. Germline lookup yields CDR1 SGHRS and CDR2 YFSETQ. There are 11 residues in the CDR3. CDR3 amino acids: CASSWEDEQFF. The CDR3 region has the DNA TGCGCCAGCAGCTGGGAGGATGAGCAGTTCTTC.

This clone was seen only once. The V call is TRBV5-8, the J call TRBJ2-7; D is perhaps TRBD1 (5 bases). The V gene's germline CDR1 is SGHTS and CDR2 YDEGEE. This CDR3 is 15 amino acids long. The V gene lost 4 bases and the J gene lost 0 bases, with 14 bases spanning the gap. The CDR3 here is CASSDTGGSSYEQYF. The CDR3 region has the DNA TGTGCCAGCAGCGACACAGGTGGAAGCTCCTACGAGCAGTACTTC.

The chain has TRBV7-9 and TRBJ1-5, with D possibly TRBD1 on 5 matching bases. This CDR3 comprises 15 residues. In germline, CDR1 is SEHNR, CDR2 FQNEAQ (reference sequence). V was trimmed by 5 bases and J by 5 bases, leaving 16 bases between them. The CDR3 bases are TGTGCCAGCAGCAAGACTAGGGCGGGGGATCAGCCCCAGCATTTT. Its protein product is CASSKTRAGDQPQHF.

This clone was seen a few times. The chain has TRBV4-2 and TRBJ1-4, with a tentative D call TRBD1 (5 bases). This CDR3 spans 15 amino acids. Trimming took off 0 bases at V and 4 bases at J, with 9 bases between the two ends. Germline V CDR1 and CDR2: LGHNA, YNFKEQ. CDR3 amino acids: CASSQDGGGNEKLFF. CDR3 DNA sequence: TGTGCCAGCAGCCAAGATGGGGGTGGTAATGAAAAACTGTTTTTT.

The CDR3 here is CASSYQELLTEAFF. CDR3 nucleotides: TGTGCCAGCAGTTACCAGGAACTCCTGACTGAAGCTTTCTTT. The rearrangement links TRBV2 to TRBJ1-1; D not resolved. The CDR3 sequence is 14 residues long. The germline V gene encodes CDR1 SNHLY and CDR2 FYNNEI. The germline V and J ends were trimmed by 5 bases and 5 bases, with 15 bases remaining between them.

The chain is built from TRBV28 and TRBJ1-3, with D tentatively TRBD1 (5 bases). This CDR3 spans 15 amino acids. The V gene lost 1 base and the J gene lost 0 bases, with 7 bases spanning the gap. Germline lookup yields CDR1 MDHEN and CDR2 SYDVKM. CDR3 bases: TGTGCCAGCAGTTTATCCGACAGCTCTGGAAACACCATATATTTT. This codes for CASSLSDSSGNTIYF. The variable domain in full, completed from reference TRBV28 and TRBJ1-3, reads DVKVTQSSRYLVKRTGEKVFLECVQDMDHENMFWYRQDPGLGLRLIYFSYDVKMKEKGDIPEGYSVSREKKERFSLILESASTNQTSMYLCASSLSDSSGNTIYFGEGSWLTVV.

The genes are TRBV7-2 and TRBJ1-1; D perhaps matches TRBD1 (6 bases). The CDR3 is 14 amino acids. The germline V gene encodes CDR1 SGHTA and CDR2 FQGNSA. The V gene lost 8 bases and the J gene lost 1 base, with 14 bases spanning the gap. CDR3 DNA: TGTGCCAGCTCCACCGAACAGGGGAACACTGAAGCTTTCTTT. Encoded protein: CASSTEQGNTEAFF. Filled out from reference TRBV7-2 and TRBJ1-1, the complete variable domain reads GAGVSQSPSNKVTEKGKDVELRCDPISGHTALYWYRQSLGQGLEFLIYFQGNSAPDKSGLPSDRFSAERTGGSVSTLTIQRTQQEDSAVYLCASSTEQGNTEAFFGQGTRLTVV.

The gene calls are TRBV15 and TRBJ2-7; 9 positions agree with TRBD1. The V and J ends lost 0 bases and 4 bases, in that order; junction bases with no gene match: 13. Germline CDR1 reads LNHNV; CDR2 reads YYDKDF (reference sequence). The CDR3 runs 18 residues. The CDR3 is CATSRDLKGQGQRYEQYF. The CDR3 region has the DNA TGTGCCACCAGCAGAGATTTGAAGGGACAGGGCCAACGATACGAGCAGTACTTC.